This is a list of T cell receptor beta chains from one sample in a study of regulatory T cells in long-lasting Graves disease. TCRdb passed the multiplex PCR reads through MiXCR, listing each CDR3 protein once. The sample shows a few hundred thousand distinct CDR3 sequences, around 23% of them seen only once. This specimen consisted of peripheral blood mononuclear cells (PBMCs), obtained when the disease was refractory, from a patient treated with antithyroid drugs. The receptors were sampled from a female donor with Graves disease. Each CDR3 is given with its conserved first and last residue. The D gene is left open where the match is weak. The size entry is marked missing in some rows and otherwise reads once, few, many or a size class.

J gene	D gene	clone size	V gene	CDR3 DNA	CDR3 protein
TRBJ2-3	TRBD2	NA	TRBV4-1	TGCGCCAGCAGCCAAGGACTAGCGGAGCTCACAGATACGCAGTATTTT	CASSQGLAELTDTQYF
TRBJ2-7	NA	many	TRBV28	TGTGCCACTCTCGGGTATCTCTCCTACGAGCAGTACTTC	CATLGYLSYEQYF
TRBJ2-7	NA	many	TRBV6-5	TGTGCCAGCAGTTACTCGATTCGGTCCAGCGGCCGAGGGTCCTACGAGCAGTACTTC	CASSYSIRSSGRGSYEQYF
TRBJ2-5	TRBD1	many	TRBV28	TGTGCCAGCAGTTTGAGGACAGGATCCCATGGGGCCCAGTACTTC	CASSLRTGSHGAQYF
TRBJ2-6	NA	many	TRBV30	TGTGCCTGGACGTCTGGGGCCAACGTCCTGACTTTC	CAWTSGANVLTF
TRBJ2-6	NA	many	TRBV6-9	TGTGCCAGCAGTTACTCCGGAAATGGCCTTTACTCTGGGGCCAACGTCCTGACTTTC	CASSYSGNGLYSGANVLTF
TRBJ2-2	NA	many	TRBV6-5	TGTGCCAGCAGTTACGGGTTGGGCGGGGAGCTGTTTTTT	CASSYGLGGELFF
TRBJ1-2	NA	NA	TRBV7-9	TGTGCCAGCAGCCTAGGGGGGGCGCCCGGCTACACCTTC	CASSLGGAPGYTF
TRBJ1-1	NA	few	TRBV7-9	TGTGCCAGCACCTTCCTCGACGCTGAAGCTTTCTTT	CASTFLDAEAFF
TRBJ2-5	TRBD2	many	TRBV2	TGTGCCAGCAGTGACCCTAGCGGGAGGTCCTTTATGGGGGGGACCCAGTACTTC	CASSDPSGRSFMGGTQYF
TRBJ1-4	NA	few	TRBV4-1	TGCGCCAGCAGCCGAAAAGGGGGAGAAAATGAAAAACTGTTTTTT	CASSRKGGENEKLFF
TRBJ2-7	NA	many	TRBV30	TGTGCCTGGAGTGCCGGGGTCTCCTACGAGCAGTACTTC	CAWSAGVSYEQYF
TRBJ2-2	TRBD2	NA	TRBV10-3	TGTGCCATCAGTGAGACTCCGGGACTAGTGACCGGGGAGCTGTTTTTT	CAISETPGLVTGELFF
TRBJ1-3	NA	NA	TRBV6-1	TGTGCCAGCAGTGATGGCCTGAGCTCTGGAAACACCATATATTTT	CASSDGLSSGNTIYF
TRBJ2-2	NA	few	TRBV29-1	TGCAGCGTGGAAAATGAGGGGGAGATCAACACCGGGGAGCTGTTTTTT	CSVENEGEINTGELFF
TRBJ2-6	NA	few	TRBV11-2	TGTGCCAGCAGCTTAGATCCGGCCGGGACCGGGGCCAACGTCCTGACTTTC	CASSLDPAGTGANVLTF
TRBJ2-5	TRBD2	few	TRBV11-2	TGTGCCAGCAGCCGCGGGACTAGCGGGAGTGGAGAGACCCAGTACTTC	CASSRGTSGSGETQYF
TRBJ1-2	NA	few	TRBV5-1	TGCGCCAGCAGCTTGGGCGGCCCGGACGGCAACTATGGCTACACCTTC	CASSLGGPDGNYGYTF
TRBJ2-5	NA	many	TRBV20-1	TGCAGTGCTAGCCAGCAAGAGACCCAGTACTTC	CSASQQETQYF
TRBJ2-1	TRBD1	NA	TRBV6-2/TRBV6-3	TGTGCCACCCGGGACAGAATCTACAATGAGCAGTTCTTC	CATRDRIYNEQFF
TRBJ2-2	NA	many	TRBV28	TGTGCCAGCAGGCCCAGGACCGGGGAGCTGTTTTTT	CASRPRTGELFF
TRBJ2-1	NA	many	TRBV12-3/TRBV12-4	TGTGCCAGCAGTTCGGGACGAAATGAGCAGTTCTTC	CASSSGRNEQFF
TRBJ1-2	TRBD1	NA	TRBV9	TGTGCCAGCAGCGTAGGAATCGGACAGGGGGCTAACTATGGCTACACCTTC	CASSVGIGQGANYGYTF
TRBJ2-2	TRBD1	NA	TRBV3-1	TGTGCCAGCAGCCAAGGACAGGGGAGCTTGGCCGGGGAGCTGTTTTTT	CASSQGQGSLAGELFF
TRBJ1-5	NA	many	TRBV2	TGTGCCAGCACAGTCTATAGCAATCAGCCCCAGCATTTT	CASTVYSNQPQHF
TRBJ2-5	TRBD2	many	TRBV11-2	TGTGCCAGCAGCCCCCCCGGGGCGGGAGGGGCAGAGACCCAGTACTTC	CASSPPGAGGAETQYF
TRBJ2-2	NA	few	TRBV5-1	TGCGCCAGCAGCTTCCACAGGGTGCCGGACACCGGGGAGCTGTTTTTT	CASSFHRVPDTGELFF
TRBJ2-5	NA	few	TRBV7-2	TGTGCCAGCAGCTTACGGTGGGACCAAGAGACCCAGTACTTC	CASSLRWDQETQYF
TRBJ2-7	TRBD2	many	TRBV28	TGTGCCAGCAGTTATAGCTTGGGCGGGAGCTCCTACGAGCAGTACTTC	CASSYSLGGSSYEQYF
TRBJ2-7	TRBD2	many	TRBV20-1	TGCAGTGCTAGAGGTTGGGCGGGAGCTGACTACGAGCAGTACTTC	CSARGWAGADYEQYF
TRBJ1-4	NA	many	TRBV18	TGTGCCAGCTCACCAGGGGATAATGAAAAACTGTTTTTT	CASSPGDNEKLFF
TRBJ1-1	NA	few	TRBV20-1	TGCAGTGCTAGAGATCCCCGGGGGACTGAAGCTTTCTTT	CSARDPRGTEAFF
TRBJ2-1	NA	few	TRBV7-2	TGTGCCAGCAGCTGGGAAGACGGACTTGAGCAGTTCTTC	CASSWEDGLEQFF
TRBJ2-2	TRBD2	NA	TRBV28	TGTGCCAGCAGTTGGGGACTAAAGAACACCGGGGGGCTGTTTTTT	CASSWGLKNTGGLFF
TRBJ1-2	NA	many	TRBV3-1	TGTGCCAGCAGCCAAGAGATAGAAGCGGATTTCTATGGCTACACCTTC	CASSQEIEADFYGYTF
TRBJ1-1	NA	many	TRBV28	TGTGCCAGCGGCTTGGTGGGGGGCACTGAAGCTTTCTTT	CASGLVGGTEAFF
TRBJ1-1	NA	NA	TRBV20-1	TGCAGTGCTAGAGGTTACAAGAATTTCATGAACACTGAAGCTTTCTTT	CSARGYKNFMNTEAFF
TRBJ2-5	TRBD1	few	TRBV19	TGTGCCAGTGGCGGGACAGGGTTGGAGACCCAGTACTTC	CASGGTGLETQYF
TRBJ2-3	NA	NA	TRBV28	TGTGCCAGCAGCTCAGGGTCCTTCTTCAAAATGGTCAGTCAAGATACGCAGTATTTT	CASSSGSFFKMVSQDTQYF
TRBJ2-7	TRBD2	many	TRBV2	TGTGCCAGCAGAGTTAGCGGGAGCTGGCCCGGCGAGCAGTACTTC	CASRVSGSWPGEQYF
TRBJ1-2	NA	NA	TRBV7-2	TGTGCCAGCAGCTCCTACGGGGCAGGGAGCGGCTACACCTTC	CASSSYGAGSGYTF
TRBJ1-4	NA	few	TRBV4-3	TGCGCCAGCAGCCAAGATCAAGGGGAAGGACTTACTGAAAAACTGTTTTTT	CASSQDQGEGLTEKLFF
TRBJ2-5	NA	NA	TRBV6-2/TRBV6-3	TGTGCCAGCAGAGCCGCCCCGATAGAGACCCAGTACTTC	CASRAAPIETQYF
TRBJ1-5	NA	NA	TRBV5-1	TGCGCCAGCAGCCAACTCTCTGGACGGAAGGAGCGCTATAGCAATCAGCCCCAGCATTTT	CASSQLSGRKERYSNQPQHF
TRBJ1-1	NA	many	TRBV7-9	TGTGCCAGCAGCTCGTATAAGGACACTGAAGCTTTCTTT	CASSSYKDTEAFF
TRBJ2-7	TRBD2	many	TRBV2	TGTGCCAGCAGTGCGGGGAGCGGGATGTTAAGCGAGCAGTACTTC	CASSAGSGMLSEQYF
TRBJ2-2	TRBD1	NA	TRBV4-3	TGCGCCAGCAGCCAGAGACAGGGGGCAAACGGGGAGCTGTTTTTT	CASSQRQGANGELFF
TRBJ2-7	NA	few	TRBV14	TGTGCCAGCAGCCAGGGAGTCGGGAGACTCTACGAGCAGTACTTC	CASSQGVGRLYEQYF
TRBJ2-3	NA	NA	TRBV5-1	TGCGCCAGCAGCTTGGAAGGGAACGGGTTCCTTAGCACAGATACGCAGTATTTT	CASSLEGNGFLSTDTQYF
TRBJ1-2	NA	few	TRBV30	TGTGCCTTAGACGCCGACACTAACTATGGCTACACCTTC	CALDADTNYGYTF
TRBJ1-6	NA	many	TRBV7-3	TGTGCCAGCAGCTTAATGACCAATTCACCCCTCCACTTT	CASSLMTNSPLHF
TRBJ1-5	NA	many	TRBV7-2	TGTGCCAGCAGCTTAACTAGGGGAGGGCAGCCCCAGCATTTT	CASSLTRGGQPQHF
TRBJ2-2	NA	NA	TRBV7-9	TGTGCCGTAAAGACGGGGAGGAACACCGGGGAGCTGTTTTTT	CAVKTGRNTGELFF